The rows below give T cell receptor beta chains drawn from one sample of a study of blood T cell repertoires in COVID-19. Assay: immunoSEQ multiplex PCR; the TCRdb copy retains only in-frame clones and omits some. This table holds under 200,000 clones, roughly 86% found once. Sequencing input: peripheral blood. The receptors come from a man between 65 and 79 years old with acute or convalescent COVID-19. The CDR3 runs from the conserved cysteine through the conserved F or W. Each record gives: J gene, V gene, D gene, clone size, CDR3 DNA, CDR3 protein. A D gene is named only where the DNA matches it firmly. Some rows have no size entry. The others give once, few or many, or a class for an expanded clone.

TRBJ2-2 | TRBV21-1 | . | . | TGTGCCATCCCGGACCCAGGGACAGGGTCCTGTTGGGACACCGGGGAGCTGTTTTTT | CAIPDPGTGSCWDTGELFF
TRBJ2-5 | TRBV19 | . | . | TGTGCCGTGGGAGCCGTGGGAGAGACCCAGTACTTC | CAVGAVGETQYF
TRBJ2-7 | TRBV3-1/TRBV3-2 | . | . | TGTGCCAGCAGCCACTCTACAGGGAGCTCCTACGAGCAGTACTTC | CASSHSTGSSYEQYF
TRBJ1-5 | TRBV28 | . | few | TGTGCCAGCAGTTTATCCGGTTATAGCAATCAGCCCCAGCATTTT | CASSLSGYSNQPQHF
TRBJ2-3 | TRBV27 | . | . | TGTGCCAGCAGTTTACATCGGTCGCGACGGGGCACAGATACGCAGTATTTT | CASSLHRSRRGTDTQYF
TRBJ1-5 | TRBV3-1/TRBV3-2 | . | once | TGTGCCAGCAGCCAAGGAGGCAATCAGCCCCAGCATTTT | CASSQGGNQPQHF
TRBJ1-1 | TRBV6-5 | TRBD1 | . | TGTGCCAGCAACTTGGGGACAGCAGGACCAACTGAAGCTTTCTTT | CASNLGTAGPTEAFF
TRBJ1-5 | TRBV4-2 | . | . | TGTGCCAGCAGCCAGTCAGCGAGGCAGCCCCAGCATTTT | CASSQSARQPQHF
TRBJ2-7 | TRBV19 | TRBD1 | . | TGTGCCAGTAGTATAAATAGGGACAGGGGCAACGAGCAGTACTTC | CASSINRDRGNEQYF
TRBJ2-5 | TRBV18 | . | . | TGTGCCAGCTCACCGTACTATGTGCAGGAGACCCAGTACTTC | CASSPYYVQETQYF
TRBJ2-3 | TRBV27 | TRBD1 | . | TGTGCCAGCAGTTTAGACAGGGGTTTTGGCACAGATACGCAGTATTTT | CASSLDRGFGTDTQYF
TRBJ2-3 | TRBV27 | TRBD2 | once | TGTGCCAGCAGTCCTAAGCGGGGGGCGTCCAATACGCAGTATTTT | CASSPKRGASNTQYF
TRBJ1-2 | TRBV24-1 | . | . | TGTGCCACCAGTGATTTGGCAGGGATCTATGGCTACACCTTC | CATSDLAGIYGYTF
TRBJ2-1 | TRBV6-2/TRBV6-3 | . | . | TGTGCCAGCAGTTACGGGGGCGGCTCCTACAATGAGCAGTTCTTC | CASSYGGGSYNEQFF
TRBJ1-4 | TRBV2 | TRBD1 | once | TGTGCCAGCAGTGACGTAGGACAGGGTAATGAAAAACTGTTTTTT | CASSDVGQGNEKLFF
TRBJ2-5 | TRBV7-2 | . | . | TGTGCCAGCAGCCAACAGGGTTTAGAGACCCAGTACTTC | CASSQQGLETQYF
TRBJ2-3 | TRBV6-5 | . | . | TGTGCCAGCCGAGACAGAGATACGCAGTATTTT | CASRDRDTQYF
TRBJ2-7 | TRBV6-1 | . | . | TGTGCCAGCAGTGTGTATTCGGTCTTTATTTCTTACGAGCAGTACTTC | CASSVYSVFISYEQYF
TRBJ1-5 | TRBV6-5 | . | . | TGTGCCAGCAGCCCAGGGTTTCCTAATCAGCCCCAGCATTTT | CASSPGFPNQPQHF
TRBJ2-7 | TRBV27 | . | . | TGTGCCAGCAAACCTACAGGGACCTACGAGCAGTACTTC | CASKPTGTYEQYF
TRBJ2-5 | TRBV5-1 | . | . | TGCGCCAGCAGCTGGGGCAGCGGGGAGACCCAGTACTTC | CASSWGSGETQYF
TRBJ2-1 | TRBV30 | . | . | TGTGCCTGGACTATGAGCTCCTACAATGAGCAGTTCTTC | CAWTMSSYNEQFF
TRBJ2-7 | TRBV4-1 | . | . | TGCGCCAGCAGCCTTCGGGGAGGGACATTCCGCCACGAGCAGTACTTC | CASSLRGGTFRHEQYF
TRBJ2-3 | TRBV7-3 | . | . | TGTGCCAGCAGCTTACTGGGGGGTGAGACAGATACGCAGTATTTT | CASSLLGGETDTQYF
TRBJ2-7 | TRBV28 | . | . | TGTGCCAGCAGCCCTCCCCCCAGGGGCAGGTCGAGGTACGAGCAGTACTTC | CASSPPPRGRSRYEQYF
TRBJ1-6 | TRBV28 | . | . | TGTGCCAGCAGTCCTCCGGGTTTTCATAATTCACCCCTCCACTTT | CASSPPGFHNSPLHF
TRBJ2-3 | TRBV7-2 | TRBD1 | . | TGTGCCAGCAGCTTTCAGGGGGGCACAGATACGCAGTATTTT | CASSFQGGTDTQYF
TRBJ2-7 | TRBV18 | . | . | TGTGCCAGCTCGCCGACGCAACAGGGTGTGATCGAGCAGTACTTC | CASSPTQQGVIEQYF
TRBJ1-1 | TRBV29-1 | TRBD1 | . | TGCAGCGTTGAAGCGGGACAGGGGGACACTGAAGCTTTCTTT | CSVEAGQGDTEAFF
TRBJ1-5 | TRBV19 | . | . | TGTGCCAGTAGTCTAACAGGGCTCGATCAGCCCCAGCATTTT | CASSLTGLDQPQHF
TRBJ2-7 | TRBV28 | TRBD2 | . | TGTGCCAGCAGCGCCCTACTAGCGGGAACTTACGAGCAGTACTTC | CASSALLAGTYEQYF
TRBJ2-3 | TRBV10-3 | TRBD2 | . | TGTGCCATCGGGGGCTCACTAGCGGGGGGCCCCACAGATACGCAGTATTTT | CAIGGSLAGGPTDTQYF
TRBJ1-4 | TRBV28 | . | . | TGTGCCAGCAGAGAACAGTCAAATGAAAAACTGTTTTTT | CASREQSNEKLFF
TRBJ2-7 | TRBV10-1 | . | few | TGCGCCAGCAGTGAGGGAAGCGGAAACTACGAGCAGTACTTC | CASSEGSGNYEQYF
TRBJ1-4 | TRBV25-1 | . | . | TGTGCCAGCAGTGATTTGGGGGCCTCTAATGAAAAACTGTTTTTT | CASSDLGASNEKLFF
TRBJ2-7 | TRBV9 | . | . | TGTGCCAGCAGCGTAGCATCGGGTATGGGCGAGCAGTACTTC | CASSVASGMGEQYF
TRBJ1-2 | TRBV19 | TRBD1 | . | TGTGCCAGTAGCAACGGACAGGGGCCGGGGGGCTACACCTTC | CASSNGQGPGGYTF
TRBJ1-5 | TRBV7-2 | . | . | TGTGCCAGCAGCTTTCGGGGTAATCAGCCCCAGCATTTT | CASSFRGNQPQHF
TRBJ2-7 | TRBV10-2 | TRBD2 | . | TGCGCCAGCAGAAAGGGACTAAACTCCTACGAGCAGTACTTC | CASRKGLNSYEQYF
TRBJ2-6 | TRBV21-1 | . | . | TGTGCCAGCAGCCCCGTAGTAGGCGGACAGGGGCGCTCTGGGGCCAACGTCCTGACTTTC | CASSPVVGGQGRSGANVLTF
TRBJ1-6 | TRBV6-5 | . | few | TGTGCCAGCAGTTACACCACAGGGAATAATTCACCCCTCCACTTT | CASSYTTGNNSPLHF
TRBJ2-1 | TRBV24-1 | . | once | TGTGCCACCAGCGGGGTTGTCTTGAATGAGCAGTTCTTC | CATSGVVLNEQFF
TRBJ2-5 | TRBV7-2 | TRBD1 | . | TGTGCCAGCAGCTTAGACGGGACAGGGGGCGGGGAAAAAAAGACCCAGTACTTC | CASSLDGTGGGEKKTQYF
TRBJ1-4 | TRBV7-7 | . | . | TGTGCCAGCAGCCCCGGCAGGGGAGTTGAAAAACTGTTTTTT | CASSPGRGVEKLFF
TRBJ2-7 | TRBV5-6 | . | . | TGTGCCAGCAGCTCGAACTTACAGGGCGTCCTGGACGAGCAGTACTTC | CASSSNLQGVLDEQYF
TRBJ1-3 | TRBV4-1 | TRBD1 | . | TGCGCCAGCAGCCTCGGGACAGTGAACTCTGGAAACACCATATATTTT | CASSLGTVNSGNTIYF
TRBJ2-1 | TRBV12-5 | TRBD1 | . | TGTGCTAGTGGTTTGGGACAGGGGCTGGGGACAACCTACAATGAGCAGTTCTTC | CASGLGQGLGTTYNEQFF
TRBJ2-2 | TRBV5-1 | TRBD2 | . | TGCGCCAGCAAGGGACTAGTGAGCACCGGGGAGCTGTTTTTT | CASKGLVSTGELFF
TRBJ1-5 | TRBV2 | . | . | TGTGCCAGCAGTTTCGACGCCGACAGAAGCAATCAGCCCCAGCATTTT | CASSFDADRSNQPQHF
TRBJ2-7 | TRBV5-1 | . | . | TGCGCCAGCAGCTTGGACCGGGAGAAGTACGAGCAGTACTTC | CASSLDREKYEQYF
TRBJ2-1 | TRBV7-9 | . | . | TGTGCCAGCAGCCCCCCACGGGGGAATGAGCAGTTCTTC | CASSPPRGNEQFF
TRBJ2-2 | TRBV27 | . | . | TGTGCCAGCAGTTTTACTAGAAGATCCGGGGAGCTGTTTTTT | CASSFTRRSGELFF
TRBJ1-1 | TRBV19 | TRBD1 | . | TGTGCCAGTAGTCCCTCCGGGACAGCTGACACTGAAGCTTTCTTT | CASSPSGTADTEAFF
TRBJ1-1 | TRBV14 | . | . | TGTGCCAGCAGCCCACAGCTCACTGAAGCTTTCTTT | CASSPQLTEAFF